What follows are 30 T cell receptor beta chains derived from one specimen sequenced in a study of molecular identifiers for immune sequencing clone quantification (dated by TCRdb to the late 2010s). Receptor libraries were prepared by PCR. The sequencing machine was a NextSeq 500. TCRdb trimmed public reads at Q25 via fastp, called clones via MiXCR and kept in-frame beta chains. Merged by CDR3 protein, the rows form single entries marked with the most common genes and DNA. Recorded for this sample are hundreds of thousands of distinct CDR3 sequences; approximately 24% of them occurred a single time. 0.7% to 0.95% of the sample goes to the ten largest clones. Source material: naive CD8+ T cells from blood, with Jurkat cell RNA spiked in. The meaning of the sample's cell subset or site label: FACS-sorted CD8+CD4-CCR7+CD45RA+ naive T cells. The receptors here all came from a human donor in good health. Some libraries in this study had Jurkat cell RNA spiked in.

This chain uses TRBV20-1 with TRBJ2-7, with D unresolved. CDR3 length equals 16 residues. The germline CDR1 and CDR2 sequences are DFQATT and SNEGSKA (reference sequence). Trimming left V 0 bases short and J 0 bases short, with 15 bases between. The CDR3 sequence: CSARDLSIRSSYEQYF. The CDR3 coding sequence is TGCAGTGCTAGAGACCTGAGCATTAGGAGCTCCTACGAGCAGTACTTC.

CDR3 in amino acids: CASSLAQGGDTEAFF. CDR3 coding DNA: TGTGCCAGCAGCTTAGCCCAGGGGGGGGACACTGAAGCTTTCTTT. The V and J genes are TRBV7-9 and TRBJ1-1; 7 bases agree with TRBD1. The CDR3 is 15 amino acids. The junction had 4 bases not matched to a gene; V was cut back by 0 bases and J by 3 bases. Germline V gene data show CDR1 as SEHNR and CDR2 as FQNEAQ (reference sequence).

Note on this clonotype: A much larger clone differs from this one at a single base, so this may be a read error. This chain uses TRBV6-2 or TRBV6-3 with TRBJ1-1; no definite D call. Deletions cut 6 bases from V and 3 bases from J, with 11 bases between. Germline lookup yields CDR1 MNHEY and CDR2 SVGEGT. CDR3 length: 13 residues. CDR3 residues: CASRPHMDTEAFF. CDR3 sequence (DNA): TGTGCCAGCAGACCTCATATGGACACTGAAGCTTTCTTT.

This clonotype was counted at least ten times. The CDR3 here is CASSQALDPQPQHF. The CDR3 DNA is TGCGCCAGCAGCCAAGCTCTCGACCCCCAGCCCCAGCATTTT. V and J are TRBV4-3 and TRBJ1-5; no definite D call. Trimming left V 1 base short and J 7 bases short, with 11 bases between. The CDR3 runs to 14 residues. Germline CDR1 LGHNA, CDR2 YSLEER.

In regard to this clonotype: A read error is possible here, since a much larger clone lies one base away. The CDR3 does not close with the conserved phenylalanine or tryptophan, likely indicating a read error. V usage is TRBV29-1 and J usage is TRBJ1-1; 7 bases align to TRBD1. CDR1 and CDR2 from the germline V gene are SQVTM and ANQGSEA. Unmatched junction bases numbered 6, after V lost 7 bases and J lost 7 bases. The CDR3 consists of 11 residues. As DNA, the CDR3 is TGCAGCGCTGGACGACAGGGTGAAGCTTTCATT. It translates to CSAGRQGEAFI.

V gene TRBV5-1 combines with J gene TRBJ2-7; 7 nucleotides agree with TRBD2. V dropped 4 bases and J dropped 3; count of bases not matched to a gene: 4. This CDR3 has 13 residues. Germline V lookup: CDR1 SGHRS, CDR2 YFSETQ. The DNA for the CDR3 is TGCGCCAGCAGCGACGGGAGGATCTACGAGCAGTACTTC. The encoded protein is CASSDGRIYEQYF.

This chain links TRBV15 with TRBJ1-1; a possible D gene is TRBD1 (5 bases). CDR1 and CDR2 (germline): LNHNV, YYDKDF (reference sequence). Trimming removed 1 base at V and 7 bases at J, with 13 bases between. The CDR3 is made up of 14 amino acids. The CDR3 sequence is CATSRVGEESEAFF. CDR3 nucleotide sequence: TGTGCCACCAGCAGAGTGGGGGAAGAGAGTGAAGCTTTCTTT.

As concerns this clonotype: This sequence may be a read error, since a much larger clone differs from it by one base. The CDR3 DNA follows: TGCGCCAGCAACCAAGGGGGGGGCAACGAGCAGTACTTC. Residues: CASNQGGGNEQYF. This chain connects TRBV4-1 to TRBJ2-7; D might be TRBD2 (7 bases). This CDR3 region has 13 residues. The germline V gene has CDR1 MGHRA and CDR2 YSYEKL.

This clonotype was counted between two and nine times. The rearrangement uses TRBV30 and TRBJ2-1; D is unresolved. Germline-derived CDR1 and CDR2 are GTSNPN and SVGIG (reference sequence). V was shortened by 0 bases and J by 7 bases, with 7 bases between the two germline ends. The CDR3 covers 12 residues. CDR3 loop: CAWSVMGNEQFF. Written as DNA, the CDR3 is TGTGCCTGGAGTGTAATGGGGAATGAGCAGTTCTTC.

This clonotype was recorded many times. The genes are TRBV29-1 and TRBJ2-1, with 9 nucleotides matching TRBD1. Germline V gene sequence: CDR1 SQVTM, CDR2 ANQGSEA. The CDR3 totals 14 residues. With V trimmed by 4 bases and J by 2 bases, 3 bases remained unmatched. DNA of the CDR3: TGCAGCGTTGCCGGGACAGGGACCTACAATGAGCAGTTCTTC. Translating gives CSVAGTGTYNEQFF.

Notes on this clonotype: Just one base apart from a much larger clone, this may be a read error. The chain has TRBV24-1 and TRBJ2-3, with a tentative D call TRBD1 (9 bases). The germline V and J ends were trimmed by 5 bases and 4 bases, with 27 bases remaining between them. Germline values: CDR1 KGHDR, CDR2 SFDVKD. This CDR3 is built from 19 residues. CDR3 in amino acids: CATSGTGARLATSADTQYF. CDR3 bases: TGTGCCACCAGTGGGACAGGGGCTCGACTAGCGACTAGCGCAGATACGCAGTATTTT.

This clonotype has more than one count but fewer than ten. The chain carries TRBV7-9 and TRBJ2-1; D is perhaps TRBD2 (7 bases). CDR1 is SEHNR, CDR2 FQNEAQ, per germline (reference sequence). CDR3 length: 16 residues. The ends were cut back, 0 bases at V and 0 bases at J, with 9 bases in the middle. This chain's CDR3 is CASSLAGGGSYNEQFF. CDR3 nucleotide sequence: TGTGCCAGCAGCTTAGCGGGAGGGGGCTCCTACAATGAGCAGTTCTTC. Filled out from reference TRBV7-9 and TRBJ2-1, the complete variable domain reads DTGVSQNPRHKITKRGQNVTFRCDPISEHNRLYWYRQTLGQGPEFLTYFQNEAQLEKSRLLSDRFSAERPKGSFSTLEIQRTEQGDSAMYLCASSLAGGGSYNEQFFGPGTRLTVL.

The V call is TRBV28, the J call TRBJ2-2, with a tentative D call TRBD1 (6 bases). Per the germline V gene, CDR1 is MDHEN and CDR2 is SYDVKM. Trimming took off 5 bases at V and 6 bases at J, with 10 bases between the two ends. CDR3 length: 13 residues. The chain's CDR3 is CASSNSGAGELFF. The CDR3 bases are TGTGCCAGCAGTAACTCAGGGGCCGGGGAGCTGTTTTTT.

This clonotype was counted many times. The rearrangement joins TRBV9 to TRBJ2-5; unclear D gene. The germline V gene encodes CDR1 SGDLS and CDR2 YYNGEE. V was shortened by 2 bases and J by 5 bases, with 7 bases between the two germline ends. This CDR3 has 12 amino acids. The CDR3 reads CASSVSEETQYF. In DNA, the CDR3 is TGTGCCAGCAGCGTTTCCGAGGAGACCCAGTACTTC.

This clonotype was picked up one time. Possible read error: a much larger clone is one base away. The chain has TRBV4-2 and TRBJ2-3; TRBD1 or TRBD2 may be the D gene (5 bases each). The germline V gene encodes CDR1 LGHNA and CDR2 YNFKEQ. The CDR3 length is 16 residues. V shed 2 bases and J shed 4 bases, with 16 bases lying between them. CDR3 nucleotide sequence: TGTGCCAGCAGCCAAAGGGACGCCAACCCAGCAGATACGCAGTATTTT. Amino acid sequence: CASSQRDANPADTQYF.

In regard to this clonotype: Being one base from a much bigger clone, this may be a read error. The gene calls are TRBV20-1 and TRBJ1-3; D possibly corresponds to TRBD1 (5 bases). The germline V gene encodes CDR1 DFQATT and CDR2 SNEGSKA (reference sequence). The length of the CDR3 is 14 residues. The CDR3: CSARSRVTGNTTYF. The CDR3, as DNA: TGCAGTGCTAGGTCCAGGGTAACAGGAAACACCACATATTTT.

The sample holds a few counts of this clonotype. CDR3: CAWAWNLGNEQFF. CDR3 DNA sequence: TGTGCCTGGGCCTGGAACCTGGGGAATGAGCAGTTCTTC. The chain joins TRBV30 to TRBJ2-1; D gene unclear. Trimming removed 5 bases at V and 7 bases at J, with 15 bases between. Per the germline V gene, CDR1 is GTSNPN and CDR2 is SVGIG (reference sequence). The CDR3 runs to 13 residues.

The rearrangement joins TRBV20-1 to TRBJ2-7; 8 bases match TRBD2. With 3 bases clipped from V and 9 bases from J, the junction kept 13 bases outside the gene matches. Germline loops: CDR1 DFQATT, CDR2 SNEGSKA (reference sequence). This CDR3 is 14 amino acids long. Here the CDR3 DNA reads TGCAGTGCTAGCGGGGGGGCCCGGGCTGCCGCGCAGTACTTC. Its translation: CSASGGARAAAQYF.

In regard to this clonotype: A junction end diverges from the germline sequence, so it may reflect a read error. The V gene is TRBV11-3, the J gene TRBJ2-5, with TRBD2 matching 7 bases. The CDR3 contains 15 residues. Germline V gene lookup returns CDR1 SGHNT and CDR2 YENEEA. CDR3 nucleotides: TGTGCCAGCAGCCAAAGGGGACGGGAGGATCAGACCCCGTACTTC. It encodes CASSQRGREDQTPYF.

As for this clonotype: This may come from a read error, since a much larger clone is one base off. The CDR3 spells CAWSATGDTQYF. The DNA of the CDR3 is TGTGCCTGGAGTGCGACAGGGGATACGCAGTATTTT. The chain links TRBV30 to TRBJ2-3; 7 bases are a match to TRBD1. J was trimmed by 6 bases and V by 1 base; bases with no gene match: 1. There are 12 residues in the CDR3. Per the germline V gene, CDR1 is GTSNPN and CDR2 is SVGIG (reference sequence).

This clonotype was counted many times. This chain joins TRBV12-3 or TRBV12-4 and TRBJ1-4; D possibly corresponds to TRBD1 (5 bases). The CDR3 totals 14 residues. V was pared by 7 bases and J by 8 bases, with 17 bases between. The CDR3 spells CASTDQGSQEKLFF. Here the CDR3 DNA reads TGTGCCAGCACCGACCAGGGAAGTCAGGAAAAACTGTTTTTT.

This clonotype has a single count. A read error is possible here, since a much larger clone lies one base away. CDR3 sequence reads: CASSFPSDPYEQYF. CDR3 nucleotide sequence: TGTGCCAGCAGCTTCCCCAGTGATCCCTACGAGCAGTACTTC. This chain joins TRBV7-8 and TRBJ2-7; D gene uncertain. The CDR3 is 14 residues long. CDR1 SGHVS and CDR2 FQNEAQ come from the germline V gene. V was pared by 3 bases and J by 2 bases, with 11 bases between.

This clonotype was observed many times. The chain employs TRBV7-9 and TRBJ2-3; 7 bases line up with TRBD2. V lost 5 bases to trimming and J lost 2 bases; unmatched junction nucleotides: 7. The germline CDR1 and CDR2 sequences are SEHNR and FQNEAQ (reference sequence). The CDR3 extends over 15 amino acids. For the CDR3, the DNA is TGTGCCAGCAGCGGCTCTAGCGGACTCACAGATACGCAGTATTTT. Translated: CASSGSSGLTDTQYF.

This clonotype was observed at least ten times. CDR3 region: CASGKQGSDQPQHF. The CDR3, as DNA: TGTGCCAGCGGTAAACAGGGGTCGGATCAGCCCCAGCATTTT. The genes are TRBV12-3 or TRBV12-4 and TRBJ1-5; 7 bases match TRBD1. This CDR3 comprises 14 residues. V lost 8 bases, J lost 5 bases, and 9 bases stayed unmatched.

This clonotype was seen ten or more times. The chain links TRBV5-4 to TRBJ2-3; perhaps TRBD2 as D (5 bases). The CDR3 contains 13 residues. CDR1 and CDR2 from the germline V gene are SGHNT and YYREEE (reference sequence). V gave up 3 bases and J gave up 5 bases, with 10 bases separating them. The CDR3 loop reads CASSSSYRDTQYF. DNA for the CDR3: TGTGCCAGCAGCTCTAGCTATCGAGATACGCAGTATTTT.

V is TRBV19 and J is TRBJ2-6; no clear D. Trimming left V 2 bases short and J 0 bases short, with 11 bases between. CDR1 is LNHDA, CDR2 SQIVND, per germline (reference sequence). This CDR3 has 17 residues. The CDR3 DNA reads TGTGCCAGTAGTATAATCCTTTCGAGCTCTGGGGCCAACGTCCTGACTTTC. Protein product: CASSIILSSSGANVLTF.

As to this clonotype: With a much larger clone just one base away, this may be a read error. The chain recombines TRBV5-4 with TRBJ2-1; D gene uncertain. Germline V gene sequence: CDR1 SGHNT, CDR2 YYREEE (reference sequence). This CDR3 spans 15 amino acids. As DNA, the CDR3 is TGTGCCAGCAGCTTGGTCCTCGGTAGGCACAATGAGCAGTCCTTC. Its translation: CASSLVLGRHNEQSF.

In the case of this clonotype: Being one base from a much bigger clone, this may be a read error. The rearrangement links TRBV20-1 to TRBJ2-6, with TRBD1 matching 7 bases. The germline V gene has CDR1 DFQATT and CDR2 SNEGSKA (reference sequence). The CDR3 length is 16 residues. Trimming cost V 4 bases and J 0 bases; bases outside gene matches: 6. CDR3 nucleotides: TGCAGTGCTAAGCCGGACAGGACCTCTGGGGCCAACGTCCTGACTTTC. Encoded protein: CSAKPDRTSGANVLTF.

Comments on this clonotype: Just one base apart from a much larger clone, this may be a read error. The chain employs TRBV7-9 and TRBJ2-5, with 8 bases identical to TRBD1. Germline V gives CDR1 SEHNR, CDR2 FQNEAQ (reference sequence). The CDR3 has 16 residues. The V segment lost 5 bases and the J segment 0 bases; nucleotides outside the gene matches: 8. The CDR3 nucleotides are TGTGCCAGCAGCCCTGGGACAGGAGGTCACCAAGAGACCCAGTACTTC. Amino acid sequence: CASSPGTGGHQETQYF.

In its sample, this clonotype was seen many times. The chain combines TRBV4-3 with TRBJ2-7; TRBD2 is a possible D gene (7 bases). The CDR3 is 16 residues long. The germline V and J ends were trimmed by 4 bases and 2 bases, with 18 bases remaining between them. Germline V gives CDR1 LGHNA, CDR2 YSLEER. CDR3 loop: CASSPVGRGAPYEQYF. As DNA, the CDR3 is TGCGCCAGCAGCCCCGTCGGCCGGGGGGCACCCTACGAGCAGTACTTC.